The TCR beta chain described here comes from a study of shared clonotypes between healthy human individuals. Study-level findings and limits: In general, naive subsets displayed greater estimated richness than memory subsets did.

The run depth of the assay was deep. The table came from immunoSEQ multiplex PCR; TCRdb's copy has only in-frame clones and leaves some out. The top ten hold 0.5% to 0.65% of the sample, which has about 990,000 clones, around 78% seen once. This clone was counted a single time. Its antigen remains unknown. This TCR derives from a man between 18 and 29 years old in good health. Some clones in this sample may be carry-over from other donors' samples. The sample taken for sequencing was memory CD4+ T cells from PBMCs. Subset reported: CD45RA-negative fraction.

CDR3 in amino acids: CASSLGLGTGTLAKNIQYF. In DNA, the CDR3 is TGTGCCAGCAGCTTAGGCTTGGGGACAGGTACCTTAGCCAAAAACATTCAGTACTTC. The chain is built from TRBV13 and TRBJ2-4; 8 bases match TRBD1. Germline-derived CDR1 and CDR2 are PRHDT and FYEKMQ (reference sequence). The CDR3 is made up of 19 amino acids. With 0 bases clipped from V and 0 bases from J, the junction kept 10 bases outside the gene matches.